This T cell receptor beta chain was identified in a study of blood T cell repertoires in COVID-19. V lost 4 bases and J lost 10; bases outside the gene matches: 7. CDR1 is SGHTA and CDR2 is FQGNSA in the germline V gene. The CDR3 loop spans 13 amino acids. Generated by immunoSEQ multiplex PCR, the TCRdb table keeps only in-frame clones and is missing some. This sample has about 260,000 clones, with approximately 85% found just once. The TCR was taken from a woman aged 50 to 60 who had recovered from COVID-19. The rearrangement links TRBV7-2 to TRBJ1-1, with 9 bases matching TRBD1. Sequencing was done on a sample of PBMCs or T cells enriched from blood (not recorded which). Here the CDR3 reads CASSSTGGGVAFF. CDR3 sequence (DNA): TGTGCCAGCAGCTCCACAGGGGGCGGGGTAGCTTTCTTT.